The 8 T cell receptor beta chains below come from one sample, sequenced in a study of shared clonotypes between healthy human individuals. Assay used: immunoSEQ multiplex PCR; TCRdb lists only in-frame clones, some missing. The data show 1.6 million or so clones, around 97% seen once. Sequences were obtained from naive CD4+ T cells sorted from blood. Subset described: CD45RA+ positively selected. These receptor sequences come from a young man in good health.

The chain combines TRBV29-1 with TRBJ1-2; D unclear. V was clipped by 1 base and J by 4 bases, with 10 bases between them. This CDR3 is 13 amino acids long. CDR1 and CDR2 (germline): SQVTM, ANQGSEA. The CDR3 DNA is TGCAGCGTTGAAGTTGGTCGGGGCTATGGCTACACCTTC. Translating it yields CSVEVGRGYGYTF.

The genes are TRBV6-6 and TRBJ1-4, with D unresolved. Per germline, CDR1 MNHNY and CDR2 SVGAGI (reference sequence). The CDR3 extends over 15 amino acids. The V gene lost 7 bases and the J gene lost 7 bases, with 19 bases spanning the gap. The CDR3 region is CASNSRGVIFEKLFF. Written as DNA, the CDR3 is TGTGCCAGCAACTCACGTGGTGTAATTTTTGAAAAACTGTTTTTT.

CDR3: CASSPRQGANGAEAFF. The DNA for the CDR3 is TGTGCCAGCTCACCAAGACAGGGGGCTAATGGAGCTGAAGCTTTCTTT. The chain couples TRBV18 to TRBJ1-1; 10 nucleotides line up with TRBD1. The CDR3 is 16 amino acids. The germline CDR1 and CDR2 sequences are KGHSH and LQKENI. V lost 2 bases to trimming and J lost 6 bases; unmatched junction nucleotides: 9.

This sequence joins TRBV27 and TRBJ2-3; possibly TRBD1 for D (5 bases). Deletions cut 2 bases from V and 2 bases from J, with 14 bases between. Germline V gives CDR1 MNHEY, CDR2 SMNVEV (reference sequence). This CDR3 spans 16 amino acids. The CDR3: CASSLQGWGLTDTQYF. CDR3 nucleotides: TGTGCCAGCAGTTTACAGGGTTGGGGCCTCACAGATACGCAGTATTTT.

The chain links TRBV28 to TRBJ1-5, with D possibly TRBD1 on 5 matching bases. Germline CDR1 and CDR2: MDHEN and SYDVKM. This CDR3 region has 16 residues. Between the trimmed V and J ends, which lost 4 bases and 5 bases, there was a span of 18 bases. The DNA for the CDR3 is TGTGCCAGCAGTTCCAGGGACTGGTTCGGAGATCAGCCCCAGCATTTT. This translates into CASSSRDWFGDQPQHF.

The chain employs TRBV28 and TRBJ2-7; D ambiguous. Germline V gene lookup returns CDR1 MDHEN and CDR2 SYDVKM. V was cut by 3 bases and J by 3 bases, with 6 bases left in between. The CDR3 runs to 12 residues. CDR3 coding DNA: TGTGCCAGCAGTTTGCTCAACTACGAGCAGTACTTC. Its translation is CASSLLNYEQYF.

The genes are TRBV6-1 and TRBJ2-5; D not resolved. Between the trimmed V and J ends, which lost 5 bases and 5 bases, there was a span of 9 bases. Germline V gene sequence: CDR1 MNHNS, CDR2 SASEGT. The CDR3 has 12 amino acids. CDR3 coding DNA: TGTGCCAGCAGTCTGACTCTCGAGACCCAGTACTTC. The encoded protein is CASSLTLETQYF.

The V and J genes are TRBV25-1 and TRBJ2-5; possibly TRBD2 for D (6 bases). Germline CDR1 and CDR2: MGHDK and SYGVNS. The CDR3 is 15 residues long. Deletions cut 3 bases from V and 2 bases from J, with 13 bases between. The CDR3 is CASSDPGTSQETQYF. CDR3 nucleotide sequence: TGTGCCAGCAGTGACCCCGGGACTTCACAAGAGACCCAGTACTTC.